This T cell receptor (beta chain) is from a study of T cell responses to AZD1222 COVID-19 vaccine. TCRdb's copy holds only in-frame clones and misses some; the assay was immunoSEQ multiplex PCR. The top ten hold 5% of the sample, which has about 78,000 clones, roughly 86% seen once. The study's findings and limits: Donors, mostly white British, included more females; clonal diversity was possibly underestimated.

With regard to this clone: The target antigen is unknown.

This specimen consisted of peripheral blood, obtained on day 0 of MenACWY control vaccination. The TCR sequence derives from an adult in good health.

CDR3 protein: CASSVTLNQPQHF. The CDR3 nucleotides are TGTGCCAGCAGTGTGACGCTCAATCAGCCCCAGCATTTT. The chain recombines TRBV2 with TRBJ1-5; no firm D call. Trimming cost V 4 bases and J 3 bases, with 7 bases left between them. The CDR3 contains 13 residues. Germline V gives CDR1 SNHLY, CDR2 FYNNEI.